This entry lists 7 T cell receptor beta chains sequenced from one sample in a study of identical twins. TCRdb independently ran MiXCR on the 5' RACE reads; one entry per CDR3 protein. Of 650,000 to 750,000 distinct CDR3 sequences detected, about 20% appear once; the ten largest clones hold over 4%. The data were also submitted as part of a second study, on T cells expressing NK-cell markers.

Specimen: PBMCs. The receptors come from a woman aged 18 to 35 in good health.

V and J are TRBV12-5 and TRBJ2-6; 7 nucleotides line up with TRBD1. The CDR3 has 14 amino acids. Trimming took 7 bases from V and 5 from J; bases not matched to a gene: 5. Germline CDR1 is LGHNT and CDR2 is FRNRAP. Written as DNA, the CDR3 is TGTGCTAGTGACAGACAGGGTTGGGCCAACGTCCTGACTTTC. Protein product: CASDRQGWANVLTF. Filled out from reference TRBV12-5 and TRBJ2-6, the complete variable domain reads DARVTQTPRHKVTEMGQEVTMRCQPILGHNTVFWYRQTMMQGLELLAYFRNRAPLDDSGMPKDRFSAEMPDATLATLKIQPSEPRDSAVYFCASDRQGWANVLTFGAGSRLTVL.

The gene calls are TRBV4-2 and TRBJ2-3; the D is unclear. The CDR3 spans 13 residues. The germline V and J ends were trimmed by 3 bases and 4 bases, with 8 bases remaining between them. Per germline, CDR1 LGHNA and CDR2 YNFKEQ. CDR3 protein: CASSQRSADTQYF. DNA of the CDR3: TGTGCCAGCAGCCAGAGATCGGCAGATACGCAGTATTTT.

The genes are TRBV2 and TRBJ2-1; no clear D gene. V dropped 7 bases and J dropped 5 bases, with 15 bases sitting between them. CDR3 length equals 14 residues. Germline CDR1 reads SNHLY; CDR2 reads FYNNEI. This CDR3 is CASIPRNGHNEQFF. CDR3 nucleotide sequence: TGTGCCAGCATCCCCAGGAATGGGCACAATGAGCAGTTCTTC.

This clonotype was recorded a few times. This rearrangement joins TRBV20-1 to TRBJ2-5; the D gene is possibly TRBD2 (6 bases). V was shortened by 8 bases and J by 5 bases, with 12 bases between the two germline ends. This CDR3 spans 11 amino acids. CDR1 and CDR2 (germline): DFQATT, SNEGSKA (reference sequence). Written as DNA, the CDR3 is TGCAGTAGCGGAGGGTGGGAGACCCAGTACTTC. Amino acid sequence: CSSGGWETQYF.

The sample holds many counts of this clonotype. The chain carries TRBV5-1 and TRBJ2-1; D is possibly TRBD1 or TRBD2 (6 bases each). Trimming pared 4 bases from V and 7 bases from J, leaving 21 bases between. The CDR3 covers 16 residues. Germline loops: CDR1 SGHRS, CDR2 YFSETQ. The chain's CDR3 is CASSPSTGGQGNEQFF. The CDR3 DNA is TGCGCCAGCAGCCCGTCAACTGGGGGGCAGGGGAATGAGCAGTTCTTC.

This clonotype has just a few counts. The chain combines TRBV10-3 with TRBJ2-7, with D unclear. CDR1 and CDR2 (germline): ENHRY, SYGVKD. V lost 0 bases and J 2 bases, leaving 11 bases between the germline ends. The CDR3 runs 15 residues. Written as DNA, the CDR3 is TGTGCCATCAGTGAGTCGAATAGGTTCACCTACGAGCAGTACTTC. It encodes CAISESNRFTYEQYF.

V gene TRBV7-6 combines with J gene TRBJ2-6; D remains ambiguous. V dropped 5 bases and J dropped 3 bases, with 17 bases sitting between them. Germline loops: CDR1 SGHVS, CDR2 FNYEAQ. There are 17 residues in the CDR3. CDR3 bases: TGTGCCAGCAGCCCCGCGGCTGTACTTTATGGGGCCAACGTCCTGACTTTC. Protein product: CASSPAAVLYGANVLTF.